The rows below give T cell receptor beta chains drawn from one sample of a study of T-cell reconstitution after alpha-beta-depleted transplantation in children. TCRdb recomputed calls from the PCR reads with MiXCR, one row per CDR3 protein. The table has fewer than 400,000 distinct CDR3 sequences, 20% seen once; the top ten hold over 3.5%. The sample was PBMCs from the stem cell graft donor, taken from the stem cell graft. Receptor source: a human donor who donated a stem cell graft to a child with acute myeloid leukemia. Both conserved end residues are part of each CDR3. The order of the fields is CDR3 DNA, CDR3 protein, V gene, D gene, J gene, clone size. The D gene is left open where the match is weak. Not every row has a clone size; where given, it reads once, few, many or a size class.

DNA: TGTGCCAGCAGTTCCCGGGACAGGGTCACTGAAGCTTTCTTT
CDR3: CASSSRDRVTEAFF
V: TRBV12-3/TRBV12-4
D: TRBD1
J: TRBJ1-1
size: few

DNA: TGTGCCAGCACATCAGCAGATACGCAGTATTTT
CDR3: CASTSADTQYF
V: TRBV7-2
D: .
J: TRBJ2-3
size: .

DNA: TGTGCCAGCAGTTTGAGAGGGGGCCCGGAGACCCAGTACTTC
CDR3: CASSLRGGPETQYF
V: TRBV12-3/TRBV12-4
D: TRBD1
J: TRBJ2-5
size: .

DNA: TGTGCCAGCAGCCTTGGCTGGCTTGGACCGAAGACAGATACGCAGTATTTT
CDR3: CASSLGWLGPKTDTQYF
V: TRBV5-5
D: .
J: TRBJ2-3
size: .

DNA: TGTGCCACCAGCAGAGATTTGGGCGGGCTGAGGGCCGGGGAGCTGTTTTTT
CDR3: CATSRDLGGLRAGELFF
V: TRBV15
D: .
J: TRBJ2-2
size: .

DNA: TGTGCCAGCAGTTACTCGAATGCCCGCACAGATACGCAGTATTTT
CDR3: CASSYSNARTDTQYF
V: TRBV6-5
D: .
J: TRBJ2-3
size: many

DNA: TGTGCCAGCAGGGGCGGACAGGGAGTGACCTACGAGCAGTACTTC
CDR3: CASRGGQGVTYEQYF
V: TRBV6-1
D: TRBD1
J: TRBJ2-7
size: .

DNA: TGTGCCAGCAGTTTACAGGCAGGGGGCTTATCTGGGGCCAACGTCCTGACTTTC
CDR3: CASSLQAGGLSGANVLTF
V: TRBV12-3/TRBV12-4
D: TRBD1
J: TRBJ2-6
size: .

DNA: TGTGCCATCAGTACGGGTTTAGAAGGCACCGGGGAGCTGTTTTTT
CDR3: CAISTGLEGTGELFF
V: TRBV10-3
D: .
J: TRBJ2-2
size: few

DNA: TGTGCCAGCAGTTCCGGGACATCTCACACAGATACGCAGTATTTT
CDR3: CASSSGTSHTDTQYF
V: TRBV12-3/TRBV12-4
D: .
J: TRBJ2-3
size: few

DNA: TGCAGCGTTGAATTGGCGGGTATAGGACAGCCCCAGCATTTT
CDR3: CSVELAGIGQPQHF
V: TRBV29-1
D: .
J: TRBJ1-5
size: few

DNA: TGCGGCGTTGCCTTGGTTTCCTACAATGAGCAGTTCTTC
CDR3: CGVALVSYNEQFF
V: TRBV29-1
D: .
J: TRBJ2-1
size: .

DNA: TGCAGTGCTAGAGGTAGTAGCGGGAGGGCAGATACGCAGTATTTT
CDR3: CSARGSSGRADTQYF
V: TRBV20-1
D: TRBD2
J: TRBJ2-3
size: few

DNA: TGTGCCAGCAGCCTATCGAGGGAAGGCTGGGAGACCCAGTACTTC
CDR3: CASSLSREGWETQYF
V: TRBV5-5
D: .
J: TRBJ2-5
size: .

DNA: TGTGCCAGCAGTGATTTGGGGACAGGGGGCTTTGGTGAGCAGTTCTTC
CDR3: CASSDLGTGGFGEQFF
V: TRBV2
D: TRBD1
J: TRBJ2-1
size: .

DNA: TGCGCCAGCAGCCAAGGGGAGGCTAGCGGGAGATGGAGGAATACGCAGTATTTT
CDR3: CASSQGEASGRWRNTQYF
V: TRBV4-1
D: TRBD2
J: TRBJ2-3
size: .

DNA: TGTGCCACCAGCAGAGATATGGGGGCGAGCACAGATACGCAGTATTTT
CDR3: CATSRDMGASTDTQYF
V: TRBV15
D: .
J: TRBJ2-3
size: .

DNA: TGTGCCATCAGTGAGTCTTCGGAGACCCAGTACTTC
CDR3: CAISESSETQYF
V: TRBV10-3
D: .
J: TRBJ2-5
size: .

DNA: TGTGCCAGCCGCCAGAGGTCTCAAGAAAAACTGTTTTTT
CDR3: CASRQRSQEKLFF
V: TRBV7-2
D: .
J: TRBJ1-4
size: many

DNA: TGTGCCAGCAGCCAAGAGATGTGGGAGAACACCGGGGAGCTGTTTTTT
CDR3: CASSQEMWENTGELFF
V: TRBV4-2
D: .
J: TRBJ2-2
size: few

DNA: TGTGCCAGCAGACACGCCCGGTCGGAGCAGTACTTC
CDR3: CASRHARSEQYF
V: TRBV3-1
D: .
J: TRBJ2-7
size: .

DNA: TGTGCCAGCAGTTTATCGCCTGCGGCCAGCGGGAGAGGTTGGGTGCAGTACTTC
CDR3: CASSLSPAASGRGWVQYF
V: TRBV28
D: TRBD2
J: TRBJ2-7
size: few

DNA: TGTGCCAGCAGCTTAAGGACAGGGGAGAGGAATGAGCAGTTCTTC
CDR3: CASSLRTGERNEQFF
V: TRBV7-9
D: TRBD1
J: TRBJ2-1
size: few

DNA: TGTGCCAGCAGTGATCAAGTCGCGGGGACGCTGATCCACAATGAGCAGTTCTTC
CDR3: CASSDQVAGTLIHNEQFF
V: TRBV2
D: .
J: TRBJ2-1
size: few

DNA: TGTGCCAGCAGTTACAGAAATCAGCCCCAGCATTTT
CDR3: CASSYRNQPQHF
V: TRBV12-3/TRBV12-4
D: .
J: TRBJ1-5
size: .

DNA: TGCAGCGTCCCTAGCGGGAGGGCCCACGAGCAGTACTTC
CDR3: CSVPSGRAHEQYF
V: TRBV29-1
D: TRBD2
J: TRBJ2-7
size: many

DNA: TGCGCCAGCAGCCAAGATGGGGAGCCCTACACAGATACGCAGTATTTT
CDR3: CASSQDGEPYTDTQYF
V: TRBV4-1
D: .
J: TRBJ2-3
size: .

DNA: TGTGCCACCAGTGATTATACACTAGCGGGAGGCCACAATGAGCAGTTCTTC
CDR3: CATSDYTLAGGHNEQFF
V: TRBV24-1
D: TRBD2
J: TRBJ2-1
size: many

DNA: TGTGCCAGCAGTCCCTCCTTAGCGGGAAAGGCAGATACGCAGTATTTT
CDR3: CASSPSLAGKADTQYF
V: TRBV28
D: TRBD2
J: TRBJ2-3
size: .